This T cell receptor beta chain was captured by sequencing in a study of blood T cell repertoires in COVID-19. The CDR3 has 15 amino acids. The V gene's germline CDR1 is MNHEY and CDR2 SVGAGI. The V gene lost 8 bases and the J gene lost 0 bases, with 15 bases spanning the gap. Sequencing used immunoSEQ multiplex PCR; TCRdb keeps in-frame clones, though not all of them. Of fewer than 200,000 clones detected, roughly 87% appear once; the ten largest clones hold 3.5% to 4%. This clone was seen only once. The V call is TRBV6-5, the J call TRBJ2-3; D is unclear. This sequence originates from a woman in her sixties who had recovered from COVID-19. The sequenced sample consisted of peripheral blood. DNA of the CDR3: TGTGCCAGCCTGGAGAGATTGACTAGCACAGATACGCAGTATTTT. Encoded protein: CASLERLTSTDTQYF.